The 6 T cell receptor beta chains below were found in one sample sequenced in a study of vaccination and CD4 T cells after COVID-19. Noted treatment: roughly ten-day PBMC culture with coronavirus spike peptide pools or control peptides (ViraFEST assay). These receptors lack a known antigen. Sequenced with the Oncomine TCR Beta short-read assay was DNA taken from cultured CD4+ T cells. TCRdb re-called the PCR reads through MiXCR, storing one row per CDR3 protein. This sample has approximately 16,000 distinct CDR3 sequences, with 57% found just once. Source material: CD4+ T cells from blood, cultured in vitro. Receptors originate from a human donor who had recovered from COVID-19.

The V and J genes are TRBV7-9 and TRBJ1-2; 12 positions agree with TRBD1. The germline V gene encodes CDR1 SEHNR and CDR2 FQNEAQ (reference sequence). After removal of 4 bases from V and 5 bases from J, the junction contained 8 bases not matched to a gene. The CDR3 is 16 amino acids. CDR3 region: CASSSRDRGLWYGYTF. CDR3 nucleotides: TGTGCCAGCAGCTCCAGGGACAGGGGGCTTTGGTATGGCTACACCTTC.

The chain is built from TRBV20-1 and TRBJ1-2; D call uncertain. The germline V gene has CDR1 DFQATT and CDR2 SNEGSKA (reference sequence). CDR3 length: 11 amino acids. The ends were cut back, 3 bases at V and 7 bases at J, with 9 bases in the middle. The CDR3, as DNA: TGCAGTGCTAGGACCCTCGGTGGCTACACCTTC. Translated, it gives CSARTLGGYTF.

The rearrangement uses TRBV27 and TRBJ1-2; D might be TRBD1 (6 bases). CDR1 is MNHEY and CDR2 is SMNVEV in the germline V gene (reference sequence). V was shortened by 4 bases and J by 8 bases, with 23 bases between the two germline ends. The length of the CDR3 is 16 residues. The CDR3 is CASSSYLQGRSRGYTF. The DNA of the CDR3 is TGTGCCAGCAGTTCTTACCTACAGGGAAGGAGTCGGGGCTACACCTTC.

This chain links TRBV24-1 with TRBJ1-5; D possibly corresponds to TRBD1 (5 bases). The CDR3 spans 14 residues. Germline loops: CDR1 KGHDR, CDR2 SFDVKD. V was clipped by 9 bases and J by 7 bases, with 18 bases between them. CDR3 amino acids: CATARAGELQPQHF. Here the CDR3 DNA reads TGTGCCACCGCCCGCGCGGGGGAACTGCAGCCCCAGCATTTT.

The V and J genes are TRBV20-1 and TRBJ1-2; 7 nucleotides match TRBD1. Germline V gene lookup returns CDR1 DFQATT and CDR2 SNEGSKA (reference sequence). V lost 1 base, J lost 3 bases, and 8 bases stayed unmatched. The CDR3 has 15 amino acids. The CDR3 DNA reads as TGCAGTGCTAGAGCACAGGGGCCCCCGGACTATGGCTACACCTTC. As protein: CSARAQGPPDYGYTF.

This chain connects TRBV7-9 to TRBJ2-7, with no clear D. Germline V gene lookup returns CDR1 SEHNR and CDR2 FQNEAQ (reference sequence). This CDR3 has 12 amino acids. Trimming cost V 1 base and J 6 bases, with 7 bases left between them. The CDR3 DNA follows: TGTGCCAGCAGCTTAGGTAGATCCGAGCAGTACTTC. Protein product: CASSLGRSEQYF.